The source of this T cell receptor (beta chain) is a study of cytomegalovirus exposure and HLA in healthy donors (dated by TCRdb to about 2017). As for the study more broadly: In an earlier analysis of about 560 of the donors, 276 Gb of sequence data and some 100 million unique TCR beta sequences from roughly 180 million T cells were reported. An early release covering about 600 HLA-typed donors comprised approximately 290 gigabases of sequencing data and tens of millions of unique TCR sequences. The genetic ancestry cluster associated with self-reported Caucasian donors included 65% to 90% of the roughly 400 genotyped donors. The study aimed to test whether signatures of past pathogen exposure could be identified by cataloging public T cell receptors. The study profiled the T cell repertoires of under 700 subjects by immunosequencing and related them to cytomegalovirus serostatus. A separate validation cohort of approximately 120 different subjects was used in addition to the roughly 700-subject first cohort. The study combined high-throughput TCR immunosequencing, statistical association of individual TCRs with disease status, and machine learning to predict cytomegalovirus infection status. A later analysis re-examined previously published TCR beta repertoires from more than 600 donors and added high-resolution HLA genotyping to investigate patterns of TCR occurrence. In the later analysis, no new phenotypic data were used to find candidate immune exposures; instead, reliance was placed on TCR beta sequences and their occurrence across donors. An earlier analysis of about 620 of the donors applied high-throughput TCR beta sequencing to assess whether each TCR beta V gene segment acted as functional or pseudogenic. Donor age, sex, ethnicity and CMV serostatus were compiled together with the repertoire data. A later genetic analysis took genome-wide SNP genotypes for about 65% of the 666 donors and used that subset as a discovery cohort. All discovery cohort repertoires had been generated using a single sequencing platform. HLA typing covered class I and class II loci at four-digit resolution. Typing coverage varied by locus: roughly 620-640 donors for A, B, C, DRB1 and DQB1; roughly 510 for DQA1; approximately 570 for DPA1; around 450 for DPB1. Roughly 5 DR-DQ haplotypes were treated as single units for association and clustering because of strong linkage in the cohort. On average, roughly 250,000 unique TCR beta nucleotide sequences were sequenced per donor among a few hundred genotyped donors of the cohort, with 15% to 20% of those sequences being non-productive. Broad study findings and their caveats: In a later analysis, HLA-associated TCR beta chains showed more clonal expansion and lower generation probabilities than non-associated chains that were equally common. Linkage disequilibrium might explain the correlated functional status among segregating V segments, but an unknown experimental factor could not be ruled out. According to a later analysis, TCR association rates differed among HLA loci, with DRB1 alleles showing the most associated TCRs and HLA-C alleles showing the fewest. In vitro tests confirmed that three of the cytomegalovirus-associated TCR beta chains recognize cytomegalovirus antigens. A further reported finding was that TCR beta sequences accurately predicted the HLA-A and HLA-B alleles for most subjects in the first cohort. In the study, 164 TCR beta chains were listed as associated with cytomegalovirus. Because HLA typing was missing for some donors at each locus, association tests included only the typed subset. A later analysis found that most CMV-associated TCR beta chains appeared HLA-restricted, with HLA associations seemingly driven largely by CMV exposure. An earlier analysis of approximately 540 of the donors showed that most TCR beta V segments appeared in productive rearrangements either about 87% or about 30% of the time, which broadly matched IMGT annotations. Because the 87-base-pair reads could not distinguish some IMGT-functional V segments, including TRBV6-2 and TRBV6-3, those segments were excluded. At a false discovery rate of 0.05, a later analysis linked about 17,000 TCR beta sequences to specific HLA alleles. A later analysis reported that several top co-occurrence clusters appeared linked to parvovirus B19, influenza, CMV and Epstein-Barr virus. In this cohort, only TCR beta chains were sequenced, and detectable features were limited by the absence of alpha or paired-chain data. Presence/absence analyses assumed roughly uniform sequencing depth across donors, an assumption that may not hold. V-gene and J-gene trimming of TCR beta chains was associated with a missense DCLRE1C variant in a later genetic analysis, and the association was replicated in an independent cohort. In both the original and validation cohorts, the classifier was reported to diagnose cytomegalovirus status with high specificity and sensitivity. The earlier analysis of approximately 540 of the donors excluded 15 to 20 rarely observed V segments, including chromosome 9 orphons, because counts were too low. According to a later genetic analysis, donors in an Asian-associated ancestry cluster had fewer N-insertions in productive TCRs than the approximately 630-donor mean. Assigning TCR associations to individual alleles was difficult when HLA alleles, especially DR and DQ, strongly co-occurred. While some public TCRs were present in many individuals, most TCR sequences turned up only very rarely across donors. The sequencing pipeline was judged likely to have produced a cluster of highly shared sequence variants as a technical artifact. CMV serostatus was the only immune exposure information available for the cohort. It was suggested by the authors that the approach could potentially be generalized to other disease states and immunological phenotypes.

The cohort was made up of under 800 healthy bone marrow donors. At the time of sampling, every cohort member was nominally healthy, though immune exposures that went unrecorded were likely present. The donor tested CMV seropositive and was one of the 289 seropositive cohort members. A peripheral blood sample was collected from each donor, and TCR beta sequencing was performed on peripheral blood mononuclear cells. Genomic DNA extraction from the blood cell samples was performed with the Qiagen DNeasy Blood Extraction Kit. The CDR3 starts with the cysteine, ends with the phenylalanine, and has 14 residues. The only DNA kept is the CDR3, 42 bases in frame from the first base. CDR1 is given as MDHEN and CDR2 as SYDVKM, both from the germline V gene. V is cut by 6 bases and J by 1 base, and the space between the germline ends is 12 bases. With regard to this clone: No antigen is known for it. Base qualities were left out, and no much larger clone turns up one base away.

The receptor library was made with the immunoSEQ multiplex PCR assay. For the multiplex PCR, a mixture combining 60 forward primers for TCR Vbeta segments and 13 reverse primers for TCR Jbeta segments was used. Amplification of the CDR3 region of rearranged TCR beta genes was performed with a multiplex PCR assay on genomic DNA. On the Illumina HiSeq System, the amplified TCR beta libraries were sequenced as 87-base-pair reads. Per the original workflow: In a later analysis, tens of millions of unique TCR beta chains were counted across the 500 to 850 repertoires, and about 10 million of these chains were shared by at least two donors. A nearest-neighbor algorithm error-corrected the raw reads and collapsed the reads into unique sequences, merging closely related sequences to remove PCR and sequencing errors. V, D and J gene segments were assigned by aligning CDR3 sequences to IMGT reference sequences. Each retained sequence needed at least a six-nucleotide match to both a V gene segment and a J gene segment. Rearrangements were called productive when the CDR3 lacked stop codons and stayed in frame with V and J; all others were non-productive. CDR3 was defined according to IMGT convention as the region running from the second conserved V-encoded cysteine to the conserved J-encoded phenylalanine. The earlier analysis of about 570 of the donors excluded any sequence lacking an unambiguous match to a single V gene segment. An earlier analysis of fewer than 750 of the donors called V segments functional above 56.7% productive rearrangements and segregating when the between-donor standard deviation exceeded 5%. A statistical classification framework was built for diagnosing cytomegalovirus status from the catalog of TCR beta chain sequences. A later analysis assigned V and J genes by comparing TCR nucleotide sequences with IMGT/GENE-DB human TR gene sequences. Using the TCRdist pipeline, a later analysis assigned CDR3 sequences along with most-parsimonious VDJ recombination scenarios. In a later analysis, each TCR beta chain was defined by its CDR3 amino acid sequence together with its V-gene family, and reads lacking a unique V-gene family were excluded. To address suspected cross-contamination and a sequencing artifact, a later analysis removed around 600 highly shared, low-generation-probability nucleotide sequences. In a later analysis, a clonal expansion index for each public chain was calculated from normalized within-repertoire ranks of inferred template counts. In a later analysis, generation probabilities were computed with a VDJ recombination model fitted to out-of-frame rearrangements, and the resulting probabilities were checked against IGoR. A later analysis scored TCR-TCR, TCR-HLA and TCR-CMV co-occurrence with hypergeometric tests, applying a repertoire-size bias correction to TCR pairs. To estimate false discovery rates, a later analysis permuted the HLA or CMV assignments 20 times. In a later analysis, co-occurring TCRs were grouped with DBSCAN, and TCRdist sequence similarity was added when clustering was performed within HLA-allele-positive subsets. Repertoires with fewer than 30,000 or more than 120,000 public chains, plus five repertoires with anomalous nucleotide sharing, were excluded from co-occurrence clustering. TCRdb stores this immuneACCESS table with in-frame sequences only. Part of the clones is absent; in the studies checked, under half of the shortfall reflects unresolved V genes, and no reason is known for the rest. The DNA was the basis for D and trimming; V, J and clone size are from that table. Present in this sample are about 190,000 clones, roughly four fifths of which were seen just once. Less than 4% of the sample belongs to the ten largest clones.

This receptor was identified in a woman in her 30s in good health and CMV-seropositive. The rearranged chain carries TRBV28 and TRBJ1-1; the D gene cannot be named for sure. Sequencing input: PBMCs. CDR3 reads: CASSRGGSNTEAFF. The DNA is TGTGCCAGCAGCCGAGGTGGGTCGAACACTGAAGCTTTCTTT.